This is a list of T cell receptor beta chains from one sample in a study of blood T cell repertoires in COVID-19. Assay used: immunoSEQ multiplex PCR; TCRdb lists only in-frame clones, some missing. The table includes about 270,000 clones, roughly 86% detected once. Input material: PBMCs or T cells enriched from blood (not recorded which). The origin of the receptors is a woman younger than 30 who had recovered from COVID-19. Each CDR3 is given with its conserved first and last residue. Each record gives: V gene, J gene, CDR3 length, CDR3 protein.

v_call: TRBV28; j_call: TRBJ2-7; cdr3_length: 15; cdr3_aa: CASSSIGGARYEQYF
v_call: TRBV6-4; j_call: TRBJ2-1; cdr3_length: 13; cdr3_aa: CASSQTGYNEQFF
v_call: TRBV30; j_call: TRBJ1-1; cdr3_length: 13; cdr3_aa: CAWSSGQGPEAFF
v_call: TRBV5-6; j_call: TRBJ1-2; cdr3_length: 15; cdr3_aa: CASSSTGGFNYGYTF
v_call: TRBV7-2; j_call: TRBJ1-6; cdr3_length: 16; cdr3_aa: CASSFSGGSYNSPLHF
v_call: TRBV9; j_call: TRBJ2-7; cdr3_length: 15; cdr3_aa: CASSPRLAGVHEQYF
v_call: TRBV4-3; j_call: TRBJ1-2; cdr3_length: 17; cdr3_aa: CASSQDYWTLPGYGYTF
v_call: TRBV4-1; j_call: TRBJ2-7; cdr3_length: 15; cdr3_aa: CASSQEAAGVGEQYF
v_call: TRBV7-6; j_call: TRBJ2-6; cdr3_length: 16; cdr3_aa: CASSTRMAAGANVLTF
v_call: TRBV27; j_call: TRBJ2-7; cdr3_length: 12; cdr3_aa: CASSPGQDEQYF
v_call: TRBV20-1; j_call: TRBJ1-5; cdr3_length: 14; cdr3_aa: CSASSRAFNQPQHF
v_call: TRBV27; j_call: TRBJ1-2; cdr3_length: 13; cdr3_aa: CASSLQGVEGYTF
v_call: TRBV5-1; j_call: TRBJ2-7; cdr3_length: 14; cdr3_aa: CASSWTGSSYEQYF
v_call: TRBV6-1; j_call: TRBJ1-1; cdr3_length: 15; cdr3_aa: CASSEYRGMNTEAFF
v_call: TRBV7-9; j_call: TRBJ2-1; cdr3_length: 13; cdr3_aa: CASSTHYGNEQFF
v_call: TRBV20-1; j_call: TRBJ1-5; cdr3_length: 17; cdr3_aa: CSASSNPGTGGRQPQHF
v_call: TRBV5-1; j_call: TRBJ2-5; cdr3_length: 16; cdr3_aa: CASTLGSGGLQETQYF